The clone carrying this TCR beta chain was seen ten or more times. The antigen remains unidentified. This record belongs to a study of identical twins' blood T cells. Study-level findings and limits: Out-of-frame TCRbeta clonotypes reportedly had markedly more similar V usage in twins than unrelated donors.

Trimming took off 3 bases at V and 2 bases at J, with 16 bases between the two ends. The germline CDR1 and CDR2 sequences are SQVTM and ANQGSEA. The CDR3 loop spans 15 amino acids. MiXCR, applied by TCRdb to the 5' RACE reads, yields one record per CDR3 protein. The sample yields 400,000 or so distinct CDR3 sequences, roughly 28% seen once. The chain uses TRBV29-1 and TRBJ1-2; no definite D call. This receptor was obtained from a woman aged 18 to 50 in good health. What was sequenced was PBMCs. CDR3 sequence (DNA): TGCAGCGTTGAGGTCGCCAGCAGTAAGAACTATGGCTACACCTTC. Amino acids: CSVEVASSKNYGYTF.